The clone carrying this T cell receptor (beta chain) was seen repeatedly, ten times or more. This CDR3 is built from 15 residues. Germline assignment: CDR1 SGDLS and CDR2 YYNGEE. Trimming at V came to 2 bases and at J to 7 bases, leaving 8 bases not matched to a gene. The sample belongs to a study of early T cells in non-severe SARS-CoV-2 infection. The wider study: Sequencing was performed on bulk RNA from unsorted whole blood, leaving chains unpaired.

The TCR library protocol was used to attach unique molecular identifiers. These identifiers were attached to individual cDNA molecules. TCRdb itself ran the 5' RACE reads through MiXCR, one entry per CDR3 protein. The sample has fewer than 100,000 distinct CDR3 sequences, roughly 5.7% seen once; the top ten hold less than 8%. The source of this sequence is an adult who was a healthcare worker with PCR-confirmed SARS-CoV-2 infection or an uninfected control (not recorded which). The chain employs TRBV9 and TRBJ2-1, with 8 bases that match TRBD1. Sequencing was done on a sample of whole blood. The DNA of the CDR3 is TGTGCCAGCAGCGTTACGGACAGGGCTTGGAATGAGCAGTTCTTC. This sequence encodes CASSVTDRAWNEQFF. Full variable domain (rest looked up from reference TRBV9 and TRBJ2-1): DSGVTQTPKHLITATGQRVTLRCSPRSGDLSVYWYQQSLDQGLQFLIQYYNGEERAKGNILERFSAQQFPDLHSELNLSSLELGDSALYFCASSVTDRAWNEQFFGPGTRLTVL.